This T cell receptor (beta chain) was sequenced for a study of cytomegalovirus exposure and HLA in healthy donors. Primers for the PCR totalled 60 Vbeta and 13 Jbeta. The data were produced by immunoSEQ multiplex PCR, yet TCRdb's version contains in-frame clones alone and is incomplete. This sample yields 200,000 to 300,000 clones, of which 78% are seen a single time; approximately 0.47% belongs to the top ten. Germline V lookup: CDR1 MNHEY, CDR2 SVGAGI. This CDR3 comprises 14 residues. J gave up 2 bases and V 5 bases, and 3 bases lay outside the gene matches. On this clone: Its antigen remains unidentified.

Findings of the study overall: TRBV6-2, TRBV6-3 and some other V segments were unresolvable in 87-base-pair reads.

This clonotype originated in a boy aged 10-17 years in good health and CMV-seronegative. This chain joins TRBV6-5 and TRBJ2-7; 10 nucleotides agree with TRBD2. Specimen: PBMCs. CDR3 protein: CASSGSGRAYEQYF. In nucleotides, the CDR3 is TGTGCCAGCAGTGGAAGCGGGAGGGCCTACGAGCAGTACTTC.